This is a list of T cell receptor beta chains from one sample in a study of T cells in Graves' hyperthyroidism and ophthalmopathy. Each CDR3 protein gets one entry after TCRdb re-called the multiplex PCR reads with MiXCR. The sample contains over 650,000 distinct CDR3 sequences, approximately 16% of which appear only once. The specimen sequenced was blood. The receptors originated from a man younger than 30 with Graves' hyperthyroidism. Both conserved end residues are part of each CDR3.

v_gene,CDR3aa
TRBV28,CASSTTGLADTQYF
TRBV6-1,CASTRTGATNEKLFF
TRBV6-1,CASTGGVAKNIQYF
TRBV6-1,CASSLGTGATYEQYF
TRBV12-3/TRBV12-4,CASSRQAGELFF
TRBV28,CASIIQGGQSSYEQYF
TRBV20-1,CSARGVAETYEQYF
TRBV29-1,CSVEDAGSKQFF
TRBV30,CAWSPGTGRNQPQHF
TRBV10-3,CAISELEEQYF
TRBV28,CAVEGASYEQYF
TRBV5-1,CASSPRTGKQETQYF
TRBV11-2,CASSATGGDGDTQYF
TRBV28,CASTGLGPSPSQPQHF
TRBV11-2,CASSVTTTSGSSYNEQFF
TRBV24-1,CATSTLGTKEQFF
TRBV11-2,CASSPRLVVPYNEQFF
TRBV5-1,CASSFQAGATYEQYF
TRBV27,CASSWGGLGDTQYF
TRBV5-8,CASSAGTASDTEAFF
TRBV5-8,CASRLRGSGSNQPQHF
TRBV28,CASSLSGGSYNSPLHF
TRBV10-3,CATRSRQERQTQYF
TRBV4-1,CASSQGQGRYSYEQYF
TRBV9,CASSSNTGLETQYF
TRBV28,CASSFADTTYEQYF
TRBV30,CAWSVRPWNTEAFF
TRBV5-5,CASLGGPSTDTQYF
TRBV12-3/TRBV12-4,CASSLLGESNEQFF
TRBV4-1,CASSQALLLAKEEDTQYF
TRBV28,CASSSGTGWSSYEQYF
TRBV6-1,CARWGTRNEQHF
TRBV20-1,CSASGGADYGYTF
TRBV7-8,CASSTSGQGYEQYF
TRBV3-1,CASSQTHRASYNEQFF
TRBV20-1,CSAIALWDSYSGEQFF
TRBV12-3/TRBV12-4,CASTLISEGGGETQYF
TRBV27,CASSSEQGAYEQYF
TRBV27,CASSFFLGSYEQYF
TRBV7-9,CASSLDPGPSYEQYF
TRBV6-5,CASSYKARGFPKGANEQFF
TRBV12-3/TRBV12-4,CASTKGANQGAVGNEQFF
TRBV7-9,CASGGWANTEAFF
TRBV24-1,CATSDLLRNYGYTF